A few counts support the clone carrying this TCR beta chain. The sample is drawn from a study of blood T cell repertoires in COVID-19. Study background: Sites across the United States, Italy and Spain contributed samples from acute and convalescent COVID-19. The analysed material was cDNA or gDNA that came from T cells, B-cell-depleted T cells, or PBMCs.

Per the original data handling: Amplification from reference gene primers served as the basis for estimated nucleated cell counts. Some clones are missing from TCRdb's copy, which holds only in-frame ones; the method was immunoSEQ multiplex PCR. V, J and clone size were drawn from that table, and D and trimming were deduced from the DNA. The sample carries some 38,000 clones, roughly 80% recorded once. This CDR3 region has 14 residues. The J segment lost 8 bases and the V segment lost 6 bases, leaving 10 bases of the junction unmatched. Looked up from germline, CDR1 is MNHEY and CDR2 is SMNVEV (reference sequence).

V is TRBV27 and J is TRBJ2-7; the match to TRBD1 covers 10 bases. Input material: peripheral blood. The source is a man aged 55-75 years in a cohort sampled during active COVID-19. CDR3 in amino acids: CASRMRDRGIQQYF. The CDR3 nucleotides are TGTGCCAGCAGAATGAGGGACAGGGGAATCCAGCAGTACTTC.